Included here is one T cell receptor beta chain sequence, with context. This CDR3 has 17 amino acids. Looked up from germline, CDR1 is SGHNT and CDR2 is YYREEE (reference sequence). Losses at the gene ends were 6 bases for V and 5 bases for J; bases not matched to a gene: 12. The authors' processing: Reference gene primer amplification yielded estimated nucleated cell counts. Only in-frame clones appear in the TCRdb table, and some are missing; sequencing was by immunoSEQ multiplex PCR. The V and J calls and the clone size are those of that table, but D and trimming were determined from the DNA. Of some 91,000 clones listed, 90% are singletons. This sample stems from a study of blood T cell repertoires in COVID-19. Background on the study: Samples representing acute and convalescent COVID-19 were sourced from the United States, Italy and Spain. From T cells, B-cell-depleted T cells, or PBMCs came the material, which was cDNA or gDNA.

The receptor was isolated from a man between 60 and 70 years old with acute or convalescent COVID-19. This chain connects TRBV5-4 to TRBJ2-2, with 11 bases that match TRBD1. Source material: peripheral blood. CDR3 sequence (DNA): TGTGCCAGCAACGGAGGACAGGGGGCGGCTGGGACCGGGGAGCTGTTTTTT. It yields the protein CASNGGQGAAGTGELFF.